The clone carrying this T cell receptor (beta chain) was seen more than once but under ten times. Its cognate antigen is unknown. Generation of TCR cDNA used 5'RACE template switching (which added a universal primer site and UMIs). In TCRdb, the 5' RACE reads were re-called with MiXCR into one record per CDR3 protein. The sample lists over 120,000 distinct CDR3 sequences, 6.6% occurring once. This CDR3 spans 15 amino acids. Per the germline V gene, CDR1 is DFQATT and CDR2 is SNEGSKA (reference sequence). The V gene end was trimmed by 0 bases and the J gene end by 5 bases; junction bases not matched to a gene: 5. The data derive from a study of T cells after yellow fever vaccination. Study information: Fractions containing few cells were prepared with SMART-Seq v4 Ultra Low Input. General observations from the study: A small share of clonotypes appeared in both CD4 and CD8 compartments.

Sequenced material: CD4+ T cells sorted from PBMCs, taken 10 days after the yellow fever booster vaccination. J is TRBJ2-3 and V is TRBV20-1, with TRBD2 identical over 10 bases. This sequence was found in a young man who received the YFV17D yellow fever vaccine. CDR3 sequence (DNA): TGCAGTGCTAGAGATGCTAGCGGGAGTGGAGATACGCAGTATTTT. It encodes CSARDASGSGDTQYF.